The 30 T cell receptor beta chains given below trace back to one sample, sequenced in a study of T cell changes during pregnancy in multiple sclerosis. The assay was immunoSEQ multiplex PCR, and TCRdb's table has in-frame clones only and misses some. The repertoire has roughly 87,000 clones, about 94% of them found once; the top ten carry more than 1.1%. Sample: peripheral blood, taken in the third trimester of pregnancy. The receptor set was obtained from a female donor in good health, enrolled as a control in a pregnancy study.

The chain links TRBV28 to TRBJ2-6, with a possible D match to TRBD2 (5 bases). The CDR3 sequence is 15 residues long. V lost 5 bases and J 0 bases, leaving 8 bases between the germline ends. Germline CDR1 and CDR2: MDHEN and SYDVKM. CDR3 nucleotides: TGTGCCAGCAGTCGGGCGGGCTCTGGGGCCAACGTCCTGACTTTC. Protein sequence: CASSRAGSGANVLTF.

This chain joins TRBV14 and TRBJ2-7, with 8 bases fitting TRBD1. Germline V gives CDR1 SGHDN, CDR2 FVKESK. Trimming removed 0 bases from V and 6 bases from J; junction bases left unmatched: 10. There are 16 residues in the CDR3. The CDR3 nucleotides are TGTGCCAGCAGCCAAGAGGGGTGGCAGGGGGCACGCGAGCAGTACTTC. As protein: CASSQEGWQGAREQYF. The full variable domain, with the rest looked up from reference TRBV14 and TRBJ2-7, is EAGVTQFPSHSVIEKGQTVTLRCDPISGHDNLYWYRRVMGKEIKFLLHFVKESKQDESGMPNNRFLAERTGGTYSTLKVQPAELEDSGVYFCASSQEGWQGAREQYFGPGTRLTVT.

The chain links TRBV2 to TRBJ2-7; 8 nucleotides agree with TRBD1. The CDR3 has 13 residues. The germline gives CDR1 SNHLY, CDR2 FYNNEI. J lost 1 base, V lost 4 bases, and 0 bases had no gene match. CDR3 in amino acids: CASSGTGSYEQYF. The CDR3 DNA reads TGTGCCAGCAGTGGGACAGGGTCCTACGAGCAGTACTTC.

This sequence joins TRBV5-4 and TRBJ2-1, with D unclear. From germline, CDR1 is SGHNT and CDR2 YYREEE (reference sequence). Trimming pared 2 bases from V and 3 bases from J, leaving 12 bases between. CDR3 length equals 15 residues. CDR3 residues: CASSFSLNSYNEQFF. The CDR3 DNA reads as TGTGCCAGCAGCTTCTCTTTGAACAGCTACAATGAGCAGTTCTTC.

V and J are TRBV2 and TRBJ2-1; D is perhaps TRBD1 (6 bases). The germline V and J ends were trimmed by 3 bases and 0 bases, with 9 bases remaining between them. The germline V gene has CDR1 SNHLY and CDR2 FYNNEI. The CDR3 covers 15 residues. The CDR3 here is CASSEQGSSYNEQFF. For the CDR3, the DNA is TGTGCCAGCAGTGAGCAGGGGAGCTCCTACAATGAGCAGTTCTTC.

The chain combines TRBV19 with TRBJ1-2; perhaps TRBD1 as D (5 bases). The length of the CDR3 is 14 residues. Deletions cut 1 base from V and 4 bases from J, with 10 bases between. Germline V gives CDR1 LNHDA, CDR2 SQIVND (reference sequence). CDR3 DNA: TGTGCCAGTAGTATAGCGGGGGTGCCCTATGGCTACACCTTC. This translates into CASSIAGVPYGYTF.

V gene TRBV5-1 combines with J gene TRBJ2-5; D perhaps matches TRBD2 (5 bases). V gave up 2 bases and J gave up 5 bases, with 13 bases separating them. CDR3 length: 14 amino acids. Germline CDR1 is SGHRS and CDR2 is YFSETQ. The CDR3 here is CASSFQDGGETQYF. The CDR3 bases are TGCGCCAGCAGCTTTCAAGACGGCGGGGAGACCCAGTACTTC.

This clone was observed once. This chain links TRBV15 with TRBJ2-6; D uncertain. The length of the CDR3 is 16 residues. Germline V gene lookup returns CDR1 LNHNV and CDR2 YYDKDF (reference sequence). V shed 1 base and J shed 0 bases, with 7 bases lying between them. The CDR3 sequence: CATSRGTVSGANVLTF. The CDR3 nucleotides are TGTGCCACCAGCAGAGGCACAGTCTCTGGGGCCAACGTCCTGACTTTC.

V gene TRBV28 combines with J gene TRBJ1-2, with D maybe TRBD1 (5 bases). The germline gives CDR1 MDHEN, CDR2 SYDVKM. The V gene lost 6 bases and the J gene lost 8 bases, with 16 bases spanning the gap. The CDR3 totals 13 residues. CDR3 nucleotide sequence: TGTGCCAGCAGCCAAGGGGTGATCAGGGGCTACACCTTC. Translating it yields CASSQGVIRGYTF.

V is TRBV19 and J is TRBJ1-1; D is possibly TRBD1 (5 bases). V shed 3 bases and J shed 4 bases, with 12 bases lying between them. The CDR3 totals 14 residues. In germline, CDR1 is LNHDA, CDR2 SQIVND (reference sequence). The CDR3 loop is CASSMGPGGTEAFF. Written as DNA, the CDR3 is TGTGCCAGTAGTATGGGACCGGGAGGCACTGAAGCTTTCTTT.

The genes are TRBV6-9 and TRBJ1-5; D is perhaps TRBD1 (6 bases). This CDR3 region has 16 residues. Trimming stripped 5 bases from V and 7 bases from J, with 21 bases between. Germline lookup yields CDR1 MNHGY and CDR2 SVAAGI. CDR3 region: CASSLKQGPIFQPQHF. The CDR3, as DNA: TGTGCCAGCAGTCTTAAACAGGGCCCTATATTCCAGCCCCAGCATTTT.

CDR3 coding DNA: TGTGCCAGCAGCCCAAAAGGACAGGGGGCCTATGAGCAGTTCTTC. Residues: CASSPKGQGAYEQFF. This sequence joins TRBV6-4 and TRBJ2-1; the match to TRBD1 covers 11 bases. The length of the CDR3 is 15 residues. Trimming at V came to 6 bases and at J to 8 bases, leaving 9 bases not matched to a gene. Germline V CDR1 and CDR2: MRHNA, SNTAGT.

The rearrangement uses TRBV4-1 and TRBJ1-5; a weak D match, TRBD1 (5 bases). The CDR3 contains 17 residues. The germline gives CDR1 MGHRA, CDR2 YSYEKL. V dropped 4 bases and J dropped 0 bases, with 16 bases sitting between them. CDR3 region: CASSPLSQGGSNQPQHF. Here the CDR3 DNA reads TGCGCCAGCAGCCCACTATCCCAGGGAGGTAGCAATCAGCCCCAGCATTTT.

This chain uses TRBV28 with TRBJ2-1; 7 bases are shared with TRBD1. This CDR3 has 13 residues. The V gene end was trimmed by 7 bases and the J gene end by 8 bases; junction bases not matched to a gene: 8. Germline V gene data show CDR1 as MDHEN and CDR2 as SYDVKM. The CDR3 loop reads CASTAGGLDEQFF. The CDR3, as DNA: TGTGCCAGCACGGCAGGGGGTTTGGATGAGCAGTTCTTC.

The chain employs TRBV7-9 and TRBJ2-1; D is possibly TRBD2 (5 bases). The CDR3 totals 16 residues. Looked up from germline, CDR1 is SEHNR and CDR2 is FQNEAQ (reference sequence). The V end lost 6 bases, the J end lost 5 bases, and 20 bases lay between the germline ends. For the CDR3, the DNA is TGTGCCAGCAGACCCCGGGGTGGCCGATACGACAATGAGCAGTTCTTC. Protein sequence: CASRPRGGRYDNEQFF.

The chain couples TRBV4-1 to TRBJ1-5; the D gene is possibly TRBD1 (6 bases). Germline V lookup: CDR1 MGHRA, CDR2 YSYEKL. The ends were cut back, 3 bases at V and 5 bases at J, with 14 bases in the middle. This CDR3 has 15 residues. The CDR3 here is CASSQEQGTYQPQHF. DNA for the CDR3: TGCGCCAGCAGCCAGGAACAGGGCACATATCAGCCCCAGCATTTT.

The V gene is TRBV27, the J gene TRBJ2-2, with TRBD2 identical over 12 bases. With 4 bases clipped from V and 7 bases from J, the junction kept 4 bases outside the gene matches. The CDR3 spans 15 residues. The germline gives CDR1 MNHEY, CDR2 SMNVEV (reference sequence). The CDR3 loop is CASSSPTSGSGELFF. The DNA for the CDR3 is TGTGCCAGCAGTTCCCCGACTAGCGGGAGCGGGGAGCTGTTTTTT.

J is TRBJ2-1 and V is TRBV5-1; 8 bases match TRBD2. Germline V gene lookup returns CDR1 SGHRS and CDR2 YFSETQ. V lost 0 bases, J lost 4 bases, and 6 bases stayed unmatched. The CDR3 totals 16 residues. The CDR3 sequence: CASSLDASGLYNEQFF. DNA for the CDR3: TGCGCCAGCAGCTTGGATGCTAGCGGGTTATACAATGAGCAGTTCTTC. Using reference TRBV5-1 and TRBJ2-1 for the parts outside the CDR3, the full variable domain is KAGVTQTPRYLIKTRGQQVTLSCSPISGHRSVSWYQQTPGQGLQFLFEYFSETQRNKGNFPGRFSGRQFSNSRSEMNVSTLELGDSALYLCASSLDASGLYNEQFFGPGTRLTVL.

The chain employs TRBV2 and TRBJ2-1, with TRBD2 identical over 8 bases. The CDR3 extends over 15 amino acids. With 4 bases clipped from V and 3 bases from J, the junction kept 5 bases outside the gene matches. Per germline, CDR1 SNHLY and CDR2 FYNNEI. The CDR3, as DNA: TGTGCCAGCAGTGGCAGCGGGGGAAACTACAATGAGCAGTTCTTC. Translated: CASSGSGGNYNEQFF.

V and J are TRBV9 and TRBJ2-5; 8 bases align to TRBD2. The trim removed 0 bases at V and 1 base at J, leaving 5 bases unmatched. Germline V gene sequence: CDR1 SGDLS, CDR2 YYNGEE. This CDR3 comprises 16 residues. CDR3 sequence: CASSVGTGGGQETQYF. DNA of the CDR3: TGTGCCAGCAGCGTAGGGACGGGAGGGGGCCAAGAGACCCAGTACTTC.

This sequence joins TRBV5-1 and TRBJ2-3; TRBD2 matches at 9 bases. The V segment lost 0 bases and the J segment 3 bases; nucleotides outside the gene matches: 5. The CDR3 spans 16 residues. Germline CDR1 reads SGHRS; CDR2 reads YFSETQ. The CDR3 here is CASSLERAGGTDTQYF. DNA for the CDR3: TGCGCCAGCAGCTTGGAGCGAGCGGGAGGAACAGATACGCAGTATTTT. Drawing the rest from reference TRBV5-1 and TRBJ2-3, the complete variable domain is KAGVTQTPRYLIKTRGQQVTLSCSPISGHRSVSWYQQTPGQGLQFLFEYFSETQRNKGNFPGRFSGRQFSNSRSEMNVSTLELGDSALYLCASSLERAGGTDTQYFGPGTRLTVL.

The rearrangement uses TRBV7-8 and TRBJ1-3; TRBD1 matches 7 bases. CDR1 is SGHVS, CDR2 FQNEAQ, per germline. With V trimmed by 1 base and J by 4 bases, 4 bases remained unmatched. This CDR3 region has 15 residues. This CDR3 reads CASSLEGARGNTIYF. In DNA form, the CDR3 reads TGTGCCAGCAGCTTAGAGGGGGCTAGAGGAAACACCATATATTTT.

The rearrangement joins TRBV27 to TRBJ1-6; D not resolved. V lost 3 bases, J lost 2 bases, and 8 bases lay in between. The CDR3 is made up of 15 amino acids. CDR1 and CDR2 from the germline V gene are MNHEY and SMNVEV (reference sequence). The CDR3: CASSFAGAYNSPLHF. CDR3 sequence (DNA): TGTGCCAGCAGTTTTGCGGGCGCCTATAATTCACCCCTCCACTTT.

The CDR3 loop is CASSLRTTPYEQYF. The CDR3 DNA reads as TGTGCCAGCAGTTTGAGGACTACACCCTACGAGCAGTACTTC. This rearrangement joins TRBV27 to TRBJ2-7, with a tentative D call TRBD2 (6 bases). CDR1 is MNHEY, CDR2 SMNVEV, per germline (reference sequence). V was cut by 3 bases and J by 2 bases, with 11 bases left in between. The CDR3 runs to 14 residues.

In regard to this clone: Other nucleotide sequences from this sample produce the same CDR3. The rearrangement uses TRBV5-1 and TRBJ1-2; weak D call: TRBD1 (6 bases). CDR1 and CDR2 from the germline V gene are SGHRS and YFSETQ. V was cut by 4 bases and J by 2 bases, with 9 bases left in between. The CDR3 is made up of 13 amino acids. The CDR3 sequence is CASSLDSNYGYTF. Written as DNA, the CDR3 is TGCGCCAGCAGCCTGGACAGCAACTATGGCTACACCTTC. The full variable domain, its missing parts supplied by reference TRBV5-1 and TRBJ1-2, is KAGVTQTPRYLIKTRGQQVTLSCSPISGHRSVSWYQQTPGQGLQFLFEYFSETQRNKGNFPGRFSGRQFSNSRSEMNVSTLELGDSALYLCASSLDSNYGYTFGSGTRLTVV.

This clone was detected only once. The V gene is TRBV20-1, the J gene TRBJ2-1, with a tentative D call TRBD1 (5 bases). Germline CDR1 is DFQATT and CDR2 is SNEGSKA (reference sequence). CDR3 size: 11 residues. The CDR3 protein is CSQGWQDEQFF. DNA for the CDR3: TGCAGCCAGGGTTGGCAGGATGAGCAGTTCTTC.

This chain links TRBV27 with TRBJ2-7; the D gene is possibly TRBD2 (6 bases). V was clipped by 4 bases and J by 12 bases, with 19 bases between them. Germline V gene sequence: CDR1 MNHEY, CDR2 SMNVEV (reference sequence). The CDR3 runs 13 residues. The CDR3 sequence: CASSSPSGGTLYF. CDR3 coding DNA: TGTGCCAGCAGTTCCCCTTCGGGCGGGACCCTGTACTTC.

The chain recombines TRBV5-1 with TRBJ2-7; TRBD1 might be the D (6 bases). The CDR3 length is 14 residues. V lost 4 bases, J lost 2 bases, and 13 bases lay in between. Germline CDR1 SGHRS, CDR2 YFSETQ. Written as DNA, the CDR3 is TGCGCCAGCAGCCTACGGACAGAAGCCTACGAGCAGTACTTC. Amino acid sequence: CASSLRTEAYEQYF. The full variable domain, rest sourced from reference TRBV5-1 and TRBJ2-7, is KAGVTQTPRYLIKTRGQQVTLSCSPISGHRSVSWYQQTPGQGLQFLFEYFSETQRNKGNFPGRFSGRQFSNSRSEMNVSTLELGDSALYLCASSLRTEAYEQYFGPGTRLTVT.

This clone turned up a few times. This chain connects TRBV6-1 to TRBJ2-7; tentatively, D is TRBD2 (6 bases). The CDR3 is 15 amino acids. Deletions cut 3 bases from V and 0 bases from J, with 12 bases between. From germline, CDR1 is MNHNS and CDR2 SASEGT. The CDR3 DNA reads as TGTGCCAGCAGTGAGGGTAGCGGAAGCTCCTACGAGCAGTACTTC. Translated, it gives CASSEGSGSSYEQYF.

This rearrangement joins TRBV25-1 to TRBJ1-4; TRBD1 aligns across 9 bases. V trimming: 4 bases; J trimming: 7 bases; junction bases outside the gene matches: 10. Germline V lookup: CDR1 MGHDK, CDR2 SYGVNS. The CDR3 spans 16 residues. The CDR3 reads CASSALGTGSSEKLFF. CDR3 nucleotides: TGTGCCAGCAGTGCTCTCGGGACAGGGAGTTCTGAAAAACTGTTTTTT.